This is a list of T cell receptor beta chains from one sample in a study of T cells in Graves' hyperthyroidism and ophthalmopathy. MiXCR, applied by TCRdb to the multiplex PCR reads, yields one record per CDR3 protein. Of more than 650,000 distinct CDR3 sequences listed, around 13% are singletons. The sequenced sample consisted of blood. These receptors were obtained from a young woman with Graves' hyperthyroidism. Each CDR3 is given with its conserved first and last residue. A D gene is named only where the DNA matches it firmly. Size is omitted from some rows. Given values are once, few, many or a class for expanded clones.

D	V	J	size	DNA	CDR3
-	TRBV9	TRBJ1-4	-	TGTGCCAGCAGCGGAGGAGGACATACTAATGAAAAACTGTTTTTT	CASSGGGHTNEKLFF
-	TRBV6-1	TRBJ2-1	many	TGTGCCAGCAGTCCGAGGGGGGCCTCCTACAATGAGCAGTTCTTC	CASSPRGASYNEQFF
-	TRBV3-1	TRBJ2-5	many	TGTGCCAGCAGCCAATACAGAGCGCCATCGGAGACCCAGTACTTC	CASSQYRAPSETQYF
-	TRBV3-1	TRBJ1-1	many	TGTGCCAGCAGCCAGAATAGAAGGGGGGGATTGAACACTGAAGCTTTCTTT	CASSQNRRGGLNTEAFF
-	TRBV3-1	TRBJ2-7	few	TGTGCCAGCAGCCAAGAAGGGACGGCGTCCTACGAGCAGTACTTC	CASSQEGTASYEQYF
TRBD2	TRBV30	TRBJ2-3	many	TGTGCCTGGAGGGGCGGGAGGGAGACAGATACGCAGTATTTT	CAWRGGRETDTQYF
TRBD2	TRBV7-2	TRBJ2-5	-	TGTGCCAGCAGCTTAGAACAGGGGGGACTAGCGGGAGTTCGGGGGACCCAGTACTTC	CASSLEQGGLAGVRGTQYF
-	TRBV5-1	TRBJ2-2	few	TGCGCCAGCAGCTTGGCCGTATTGCGGAACACCGGGGAGCTGTTTTTT	CASSLAVLRNTGELFF
-	TRBV12-3/TRBV12-4	TRBJ2-1	-	TGTGCCAGCAGTTTGGCCCAGTCCTACGAGCAGTTCTTC	CASSLAQSYEQFF
-	TRBV7-8	TRBJ2-2	many	TGTGCCAGCAGGAAAGGGGTTTGGGAGCTGTTTTTT	CASRKGVWELFF